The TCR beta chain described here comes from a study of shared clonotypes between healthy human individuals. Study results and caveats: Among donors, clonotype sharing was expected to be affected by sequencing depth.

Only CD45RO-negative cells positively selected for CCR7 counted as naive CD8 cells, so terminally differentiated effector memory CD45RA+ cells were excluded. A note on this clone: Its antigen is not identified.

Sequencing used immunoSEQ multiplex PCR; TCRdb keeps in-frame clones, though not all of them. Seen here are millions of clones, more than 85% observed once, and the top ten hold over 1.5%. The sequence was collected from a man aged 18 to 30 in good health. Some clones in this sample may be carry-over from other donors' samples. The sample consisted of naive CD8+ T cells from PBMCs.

For the CDR3, the DNA is TGCGCCAGCAGCCAAGATGGGCTGCACAATGAGCAGTTCTTC. Translation gives CASSQDGLHNEQFF. J is TRBJ2-1 and V is TRBV4-3; no clear D. This CDR3 region has 14 residues. Per germline, CDR1 LGHNA and CDR2 YSLEER. The V and J ends lost 0 bases and 5 bases respectively, with 8 bases between them.